This T cell receptor beta chain came from a study of blood T cell repertoires in COVID-19 (dated by TCRdb to the early 2020s). For the study in its entirety: The collaborator samples originated in the United States, Italy and Spain and spanned the acute and convalescent phases of COVID-19. The samples were drawn from the first 160 participants of the ongoing ImmuneRACE study and from 950 to 1,500 subjects provided by 6 global collaborators. Deeply sampled blood TCRbeta repertoires from subjects exposed to, actively infected with, or recovered from COVID-19 were included in the dataset. The prospective study material was composed of cDNA or gDNA derived from T cells, B-cell-depleted T cells, or PBMCs. The repertoires were released in a freely available public database meant as a resource for research on the immune response to SARS-CoV-2. Sample metadata almost always included a de-identified subject ID, COVID-19 status, age in years and sex. HLA class I and class II types, where available, came from metadata supplied by the sample provider rather than from assay-based typing. The investigation overall reported the following: Clinical and demographic metadata were provided uncurated, with the amount varying by source and participant.

TCRbeta CDR3 regions were amplified from genomic DNA using the immunoSEQ Assay, a bias-controlled multiplex PCR. Under the source paper's analysis protocol: Nucleated cell counts per sample were estimated from amplification of reference gene primers within the assay. To quantify the absolute abundance of each unique TCRbeta CDR3 rearrangement, sequence reads were collapsed and filtered. For each sample, productive Simpson clonality was calculated as the square root of Simpson's diversity index across productive rearrangements. The table comes from immuneACCESS by way of TCRdb, which keeps in-frame sequences with V and J called. Part of the clones is missing from these tables; in studies checked, under half for an unresolved V gene and the rest for unknown reasons. V, J and clone size derive from that table, while D and trimming were established from the DNA sequence. This sample lists fewer than 400,000 clones; 90% were detected once. The top ten clones comprise less than 4% of the sample.

Note on this clone: No cognate antigen has been identified for it. The record has no base qualities; no much larger clone is one base away.

According to the germline V gene, CDR1 reads SGHRS and CDR2 reads YFSETQ. V trim: 2 bases; J trim: 5 bases; unmatched bases: 6. From the cysteine through the phenylalanine, the CDR3 covers 16 amino acids. Just the 48-base CDR3 DNA is kept, in frame starting at base 1. In the prospective study, participants were roughly 18 to 95 years old, resided in about 25 geographic areas of the United States, and were enrolled through a virtual design. In the prospective study, participants were assigned to cohorts based on the clinical history participants reported in a screening survey and a study questionnaire. Exposed participants were defined as having been in contact with someone with a PCR-confirmed or clinician-diagnosed COVID-19 case within 2 weeks of study entry. Each participant in the prospective study had whole blood, serum and a nasopharyngeal or oropharyngeal swab collected by mobile phlebotomists. Over a roughly 2-month period, participants in the prospective study had the option of providing additional blood draws and questionnaires. Blood samples from the prospective study were shipped frozen or at room temperature prior to DNA extraction.

The chain is assembled from TRBV5-1 and TRBJ2-3, and TRBD2 aligns with 12 junction nucleotides. The TCR sequence derives from a woman under 40 who had been exposed to COVID-19. The sample taken for sequencing was PBMCs or T cells enriched from blood (not recorded which). The sequence in DNA is TGCGCCAGCAGCTTACCTAGCGGGGGGGCCGTAGATACGCAGTATTTT. Its product reads: CASSLPSGGAVDTQYF.